What follows are 13 T cell receptor beta chains derived from one specimen sequenced in a study of blood T cell repertoires in COVID-19. Assay used: immunoSEQ multiplex PCR; TCRdb lists only in-frame clones, some missing. The table lists roughly 200,000 clones, 70% to 90% of them singletons. Input material: peripheral blood. The receptors originated from a man in his sixties with acute or convalescent COVID-19.

This chain joins TRBV7-9 and TRBJ2-7; 8 nucleotides agree with TRBD2. This CDR3 is 17 amino acids long. The V gene end was trimmed by 1 base and the J gene end by 1 base; junction bases not matched to a gene: 9. Germline CDR1 and CDR2: SEHNR and FQNEAQ (reference sequence). In nucleotides, the CDR3 is TGTGCCAGCAGCTTAGGCCTACTAGCGGATACTTCCTACGAGCAGTACTTC. Its translation: CASSLGLLADTSYEQYF.

This clone came up once. DNA for the CDR3: TGTGCCATCACGGGCCGGGAGGGTACAGATACGCAGTATTTT. This translates into CAITGREGTDTQYF. This chain links TRBV10-3 with TRBJ2-3, with 8 bases matching TRBD2. Germline lookup yields CDR1 ENHRY and CDR2 SYGVKD. This CDR3 contains 14 residues. V trimming: 7 bases; J trimming: 3 bases; junction bases outside the gene matches: 6.

The chain has TRBV20-1 and TRBJ1-5; D ambiguous. Germline V gene lookup returns CDR1 DFQATT and CDR2 SNEGSKA (reference sequence). V dropped 3 bases and J dropped 3 bases, with 9 bases sitting between them. The CDR3 has 13 residues. CDR3 DNA sequence: TGCAGTGCTAGTTTCGCAGACAATCAGCCCCAGCATTTT. Translation: CSASFADNQPQHF.

This chain connects TRBV18 to TRBJ1-1, with 7 bases that match TRBD1. Per germline, CDR1 KGHSH and CDR2 LQKENI. After removal of 5 bases from V and 5 bases from J, the junction contained 8 bases not matched to a gene. The CDR3 has 14 amino acids. The CDR3 sequence: CASSDFTGVTEAFF. The CDR3 region has the DNA TGTGCCAGCTCAGATTTCACAGGGGTGACTGAAGCTTTCTTT.

Only one count was recorded for this clone. The rearrangement uses TRBV15 and TRBJ1-1; TRBD1 agrees at 7 bases. This CDR3 region has 12 residues. Germline V gives CDR1 LNHNV, CDR2 YYDKDF (reference sequence). V was clipped by 10 bases and J by 3 bases; unmatched bases: 5. CDR3 region: CAIRGQDTEAFF. For the CDR3, the DNA is TGTGCCATTAGGGGGCAGGACACTGAAGCTTTCTTT.

This clone was detected a few times. This chain uses TRBV4-2 with TRBJ2-1; 11 bases match TRBD2. Germline values: CDR1 LGHNA, CDR2 YNFKEQ. The CDR3 length is 16 residues. V lost 0 bases to trimming and J lost 7 bases; unmatched junction nucleotides: 5. In DNA form, the CDR3 reads TGTGCCAGCAGCCAAGACACCCTAGCGGGAGGAAATGAGCAGTTCTTC. It is translated as CASSQDTLAGGNEQFF.

About this clone: Other nucleotide sequences from this sample produce the same CDR3. The genes are TRBV7-8 and TRBJ2-7; tentatively, D is TRBD2 (6 bases). Between the trimmed V and J ends, which lost 7 bases and 6 bases, there was a span of 19 bases. This CDR3 has 14 amino acids. CDR1 is SGHVS and CDR2 is FQNEAQ in the germline V gene. The CDR3 DNA reads as TGTGCCAGCATCCAGACGGGGGTGGGGCGCGAGCAGTACTTC. It codes for CASIQTGVGREQYF.

In the case of this clone: The same CDR3 arises from other DNA sequences in this sample as well. The V and J genes are TRBV5-1 and TRBJ2-3, with TRBD1 matching 10 bases. V dropped 0 bases and J dropped 6; count of bases not matched to a gene: 4. This CDR3 comprises 15 residues. Germline lookup yields CDR1 SGHRS and CDR2 YFSETQ. CDR3 residues: CASSLGQGAGDTQYF. DNA for the CDR3: TGCGCCAGCAGCTTGGGACAGGGGGCAGGGGATACGCAGTATTTT.

This clone came up once. The rearrangement uses TRBV7-5 and TRBJ2-2; the D call of TRBD2 is as the table states it, not checked on the DNA. TRBV7-5 is flagged as a pseudogene. The CDR3 covers 16 residues. CDR3 in DNA: TGTGTCAGAAGCTTAACTCTAGCGGGAGGGCACGAGGAGCTGTTTTTT. It encodes CVRSLTLAGGHEELFF.

The chain combines TRBV19 with TRBJ1-5; D is possibly TRBD1 (6 bases). The germline gives CDR1 LNHDA, CDR2 SQIVND (reference sequence). The CDR3 runs to 15 residues. V was cut by 7 bases and J by 2 bases, with 15 bases left in between. CDR3 sequence reads: CASKGQQLGNQPQHF. DNA of the CDR3: TGTGCCAGTAAAGGACAGCAGTTGGGCAATCAGCCCCAGCATTTT.

The chain links TRBV7-2 to TRBJ1-3; the D is unclear. Per germline, CDR1 SGHTA and CDR2 FQGNSA. V lost 4 bases to trimming and J lost 0 bases, with 10 bases between them. The CDR3 contains 15 residues. CDR3 region: CASSSTADSGNTIYF. The DNA for the CDR3 is TGTGCCAGCAGCTCAACAGCAGACTCTGGAAACACCATATATTTT. Looking up the rest from reference TRBV7-2 and TRBJ1-3 gives the full variable domain: GAGVSQSPSNKVTEKGKDVELRCDPISGHTALYWYRQSLGQGLEFLIYFQGNSAPDKSGLPSDRFSAERTGGSVSTLTIQRTQQEDSAVYLCASSSTADSGNTIYFGEGSWLTVV.

The rearrangement links TRBV28 to TRBJ2-7; the D gene is possibly TRBD2 (6 bases). The CDR3 runs 14 residues. The V gene lost 8 bases and the J gene lost 5 bases, with 19 bases spanning the gap. Per germline, CDR1 MDHEN and CDR2 SYDVKM. The CDR3 nucleotides read TGTGCCAGCCGTCTAGCGACCCGCATGAACGAGCAGTACTTC. It specifies CASRLATRMNEQYF.

The chain links TRBV28 to TRBJ2-7, with a weak D call TRBD2 (6 bases). Germline V CDR1 and CDR2: MDHEN, SYDVKM. The CDR3 totals 18 residues. V was cut by 5 bases and J by 2 bases, with 25 bases left in between. The CDR3 spells CASSLGSWASVRTYEQYF. Written as DNA, the CDR3 is TGTGCCAGCAGTCTCGGATCGTGGGCTAGCGTCCGGACCTACGAGCAGTACTTC.